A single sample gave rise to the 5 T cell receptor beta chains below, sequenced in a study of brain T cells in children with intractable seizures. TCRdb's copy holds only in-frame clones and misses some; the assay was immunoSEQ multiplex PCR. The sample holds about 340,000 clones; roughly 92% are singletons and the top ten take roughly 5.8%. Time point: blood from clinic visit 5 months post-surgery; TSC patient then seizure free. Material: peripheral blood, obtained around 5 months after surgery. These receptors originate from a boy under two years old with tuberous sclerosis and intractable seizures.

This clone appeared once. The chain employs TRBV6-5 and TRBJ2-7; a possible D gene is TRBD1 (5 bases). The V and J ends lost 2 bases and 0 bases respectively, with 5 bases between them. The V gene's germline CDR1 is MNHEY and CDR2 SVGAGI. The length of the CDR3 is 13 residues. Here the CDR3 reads CASSYGASYEQYF. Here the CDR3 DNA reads TGTGCCAGCAGTTACGGGGCCTCCTACGAGCAGTACTTC.

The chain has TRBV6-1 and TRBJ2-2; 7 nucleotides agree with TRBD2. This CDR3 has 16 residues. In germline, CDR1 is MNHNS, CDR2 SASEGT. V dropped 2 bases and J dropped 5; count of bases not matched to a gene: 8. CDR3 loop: CASSEWGRAATGELFF. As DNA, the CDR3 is TGTGCCAGCAGTGAATGGGGGAGGGCCGCAACCGGGGAGCTGTTTTTT.

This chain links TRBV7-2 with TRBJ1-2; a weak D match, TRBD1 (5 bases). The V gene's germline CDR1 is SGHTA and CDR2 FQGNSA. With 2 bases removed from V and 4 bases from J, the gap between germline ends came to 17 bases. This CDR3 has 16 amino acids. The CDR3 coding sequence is TGTGCCAGCAGCTTAATTGGTGTGGGGGGTGGCTATGGCTACACCTTC. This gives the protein CASSLIGVGGGYGYTF.

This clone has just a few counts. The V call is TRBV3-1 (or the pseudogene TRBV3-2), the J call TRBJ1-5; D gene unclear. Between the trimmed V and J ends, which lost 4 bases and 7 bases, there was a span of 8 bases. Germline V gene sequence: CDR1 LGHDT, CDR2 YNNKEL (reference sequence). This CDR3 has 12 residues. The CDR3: CASSPLGQPQHF. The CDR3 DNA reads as TGTGCCAGCAGCCCCCTCGGGCAGCCCCAGCATTTT.

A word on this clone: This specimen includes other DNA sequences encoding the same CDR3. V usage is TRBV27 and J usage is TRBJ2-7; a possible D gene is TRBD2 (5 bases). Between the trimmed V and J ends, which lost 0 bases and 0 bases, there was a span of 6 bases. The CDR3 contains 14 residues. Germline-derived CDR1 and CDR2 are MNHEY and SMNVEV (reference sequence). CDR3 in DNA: TGTGCCAGCAGTTTATCCGGAGGCTCCTACGAGCAGTACTTC. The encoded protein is CASSLSGGSYEQYF.